The sequence of this TCR beta chain was determined in a study of cytomegalovirus exposure and HLA in healthy donors. Overall study results and limits: First-cohort TCR clusters tended to co-occur in the roughly 120 validation repertoires, a later analysis found. Whilst most TCR sequences proved rare, a subset of public TCRs occurred across many donors. Diagnosis of cytomegalovirus status made by the classifier reportedly showed high specificity and sensitivity.

The data were produced by immunoSEQ multiplex PCR, yet TCRdb's version contains in-frame clones alone and is incomplete. In the table there are some 77,000 clones, around 96% of which are singletons. For this clone: Its antigen remains unknown.

CDR1 and CDR2 (germline): SNHLY, FYNNEI. This CDR3 spans 15 amino acids. Trimming removed 6 bases from V and 0 bases from J, with 14 bases in between. Sequenced material: PBMCs. The clonotype comes from a man aged 18 to 29 in good health and CMV-seropositive. This chain connects TRBV2 to TRBJ1-1, with D possibly being TRBD1 (6 bases). CDR3 sequence (DNA): TGTGCCAGCAGATGGGACACGGGAATGAACACTGAAGCTTTCTTT. Translated, it gives CASRWDTGMNTEAFF.